This T cell receptor (beta chain) was profiled in a study of blood T cell repertoires in COVID-19. Across the study: The United States, Italy and Spain supplied acute and convalescent COVID-19 samples. T cells, B-cell-depleted T cells, or PBMCs provided the cDNA or gDNA that served as material.

As handled by the study authors: Amplification from reference gene primers served as the basis for estimated nucleated cell counts. TCRdb's table, derived via immunoSEQ multiplex PCR, lists solely in-frame clones and lacks some. Clone size and the V and J calls come from that table; the DNA yielded D and trimming. The table records 260,000 or so clones, approximately 82% of them present only once. CDR1 is KGHSH, CDR2 LQKENI, per germline. V lost 4 bases, J lost 1 base, and 6 bases stayed unmatched. The CDR3 consists of 16 residues. This receptor was obtained from a man older than 75 with acute or convalescent COVID-19. The sample taken for sequencing was peripheral blood. This sequence joins TRBV18 and TRBJ2-7, with 11 bases aligning to TRBD2. DNA for the CDR3: TGTGCCAGCTCACTATCCGGGACTAGCGGTTCCTACGAGCAGTACTTC. Protein product: CASSLSGTSGSYEQYF.